Judged by frequency, the clone carrying this TCR beta chain is medium-sized. The antigen is not known. This specimen belongs to a study of human CD8 memory T cell subsets. Whole-study findings and limits: Chao1 estimates suggested stem-like memory T cells were more diverse than precursor exhausted T cells. Precursor exhausted T cells and stem-like memory T cells were similarly highly diverse, while effector memory cells were not.

Construction of TCR beta libraries was accomplished by means of UMI-labeled 5' RACE. TCRdb reprocessed the 5' RACE reads; each CDR3 protein has one entry and no DNA is given. This repertoire comprises 11,000 or so distinct CDR3 sequences; its ten largest clones make up 14%. This CDR3 spans 15 amino acids. The germline CDR1 and CDR2 sequences are SGHDN and FVKESK. The clonotype comes from a human donor in good health. This chain connects TRBV14 to TRBJ1-1. The specimen sequenced was CD8+ T cells from PBMCs. The CDR3 protein is CASSQVGRRNTEAFF.